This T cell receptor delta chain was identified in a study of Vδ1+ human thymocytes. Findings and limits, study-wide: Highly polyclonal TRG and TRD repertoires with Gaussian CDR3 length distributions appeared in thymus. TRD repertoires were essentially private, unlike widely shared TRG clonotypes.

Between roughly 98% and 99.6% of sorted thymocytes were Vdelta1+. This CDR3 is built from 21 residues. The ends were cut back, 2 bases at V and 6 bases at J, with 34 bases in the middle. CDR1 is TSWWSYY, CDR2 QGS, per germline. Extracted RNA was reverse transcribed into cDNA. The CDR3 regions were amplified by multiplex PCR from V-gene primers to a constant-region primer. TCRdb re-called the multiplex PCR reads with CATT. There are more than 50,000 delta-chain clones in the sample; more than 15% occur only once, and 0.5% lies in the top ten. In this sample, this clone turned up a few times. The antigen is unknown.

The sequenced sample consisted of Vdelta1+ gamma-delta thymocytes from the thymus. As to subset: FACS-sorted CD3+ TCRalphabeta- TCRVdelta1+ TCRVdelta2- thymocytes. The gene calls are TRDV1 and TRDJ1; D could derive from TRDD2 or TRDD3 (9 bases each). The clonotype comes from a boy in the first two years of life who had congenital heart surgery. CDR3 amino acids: CALGESAFLREGWGISYKLIF. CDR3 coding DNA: TGTGCTCTTGGGGAATCGGCCTTCCTACGGGAGGGCTGGGGGATCTCCTATAAACTCATCTTT.